This entry lists 21 T cell receptor beta chains sequenced from one sample in a study of early T cells in non-severe SARS-CoV-2 infection. MiXCR was run by TCRdb on the 5' RACE reads, yielding one entry per CDR3 protein. The sample lists 70,000 to 85,000 distinct CDR3 sequences; 12% were seen once. What was sequenced was whole blood. These receptors were collected from an adult who was a healthcare worker with PCR-confirmed SARS-CoV-2 infection or an uninfected control (not recorded which).

At least ten counts were recorded for this clonotype. This chain connects TRBV30 to TRBJ1-5; 7 bases fit TRBD1. The CDR3 totals 12 residues. V lost 8 bases, J lost 9 bases, and 10 bases stayed unmatched. The V gene's germline CDR1 is GTSNPN and CDR2 SVGIG (reference sequence). The CDR3 loop reads CALGGSHRPQHF. The CDR3 bases are TGTGCCCTAGGGGGCAGCCACCGGCCCCAGCATTTT.

This chain uses TRBV18 with TRBJ2-3, with D perhaps TRBD2 (6 bases). Germline V gene data show CDR1 as KGHSH and CDR2 as LQKENI. The CDR3 extends over 15 amino acids. With 1 base removed from V and 3 bases from J, the gap between germline ends came to 11 bases. CDR3 DNA sequence: TGTGCCAGCTCACCACTGATCGGGGGAACAGATACGCAGTATTTT. The encoded protein is CASSPLIGGTDTQYF.

Concerning this clonotype itself: A read error is possible here, since a much larger clone lies one base away. The rearrangement uses TRBV6-2 or TRBV6-3 and TRBJ2-7, with D tentatively TRBD2 (5 bases). The CDR3 length is 16 residues. CDR1 is MNHEY and CDR2 is SVGEGT in the germline V gene. The CDR3: CASSYSGTLASYEQCF. CDR3 nucleotide sequence: TGTGCCAGCAGTTACTCTGGCACTCTAGCCTCCTACGAGCAGTGCTTC.

This clonotype appeared a few times. J is TRBJ2-5 and V is TRBV10-3, with D unclear. Germline CDR1 is ENHRY and CDR2 is SYGVKD. V was trimmed by 4 bases and J by 3 bases, leaving 3 bases between them. This CDR3 has 11 amino acids. Here the CDR3 reads CAISAKETQYF. In DNA form, the CDR3 reads TGTGCCATCAGTGCGAAAGAGACCCAGTACTTC.

V is TRBV28 and J is TRBJ2-1, with 7 bases lining up with TRBD2. Germline trimming cut 4 bases from V and 8 bases from J; bases unmatched to any gene: 14. The CDR3 length is 16 residues. Germline V gene data show CDR1 as MDHEN and CDR2 as SYDVKM. The CDR3 here is CASSSRAGPPVDEQFF. The CDR3 DNA reads as TGTGCCAGCAGTTCTCGAGCGGGGCCCCCCGTGGATGAGCAGTTCTTC.

This clonotype occurred a few times. V gene TRBV7-9 combines with J gene TRBJ2-1; TRBD2 matches at 8 bases. J was trimmed by 6 bases and V by 5 bases; bases with no gene match: 6. Germline V gene lookup returns CDR1 SEHNR and CDR2 FQNEAQ (reference sequence). The CDR3 length is 14 residues. The CDR3: CASSRSGGSNEQFF. CDR3 sequence (DNA): TGTGCCAGCAGCCGCTCGGGGGGGAGCAATGAGCAGTTCTTC.

This chain connects TRBV20-1 to TRBJ1-1, with D possibly matching TRBD1 (5 bases). Germline V gives CDR1 DFQATT, CDR2 SNEGSKA (reference sequence). The germline V and J ends were trimmed by 4 bases and 1 base, with 10 bases remaining between them. This CDR3 is built from 13 residues. CDR3 nucleotides: TGCAGTGCTACCCGGGACTCGAACACTGAAGCTTTCTTT. Translating it yields CSATRDSNTEAFF.

This clonotype was recorded at least ten times. The J gene is TRBJ2-2, the V gene TRBV29-1, with D maybe TRBD2 (6 bases). CDR3 length: 13 amino acids. Trimming took off 7 bases at V and 3 bases at J, with 12 bases between the two ends. Germline V gene lookup returns CDR1 SQVTM and CDR2 ANQGSEA. DNA for the CDR3: TGCAGCGGCGGGACTTCCTACACCGGGGAGCTGTTTTTT. Its translation: CSGGTSYTGELFF.

This clonotype was recorded at least ten times. In DNA form, the CDR3 reads TGCGCCAGCAGCACCGGACGGACTAGCGGGATCAATGAGCAGTTCTTC. It specifies CASSTGRTSGINEQFF. V and J are TRBV5-1 and TRBJ2-1, with 12 bases that match TRBD2. V shed 4 bases, J shed 6 bases, and the junction held 8 bases outside the gene matches. The CDR3 has 16 residues. Germline lookup yields CDR1 SGHRS and CDR2 YFSETQ.

This clonotype was seen at least ten times. This rearrangement joins TRBV2 to TRBJ2-7; D unresolved. V dropped 6 bases and J dropped 4 bases, with 10 bases sitting between them. CDR1 SNHLY and CDR2 FYNNEI come from the germline V gene. CDR3 length equals 12 residues. In nucleotides, the CDR3 is TGTGCCAGCAGCCAGACCCTGTACGAGCAGTACTTC. Amino acids: CASSQTLYEQYF.

The chain uses TRBV6-5 and TRBJ1-5; 9 positions agree with TRBD1. V was pared by 7 bases and J by 6 bases, with 4 bases of the junction left unmatched. This CDR3 comprises 13 residues. Germline CDR1 MNHEY, CDR2 SVGAGI. The CDR3 spells CASTSTGGQPQHF. For the CDR3, the DNA is TGTGCCAGCACCTCGACAGGGGGTCAGCCCCAGCATTTT.

The J gene is TRBJ1-1, the V gene TRBV24-1; the D gene is possibly TRBD1 (5 bases). CDR1 and CDR2 (germline): KGHDR, SFDVKD. The CDR3 loop spans 15 amino acids. Trimming removed 2 bases at V and 1 base at J, with 10 bases between. The CDR3 region is CATSDSGPKNTEAFF. In DNA form, the CDR3 reads TGTGCCACCAGTGATTCGGGACCCAAGAACACTGAAGCTTTCTTT.

This clonotype occurred a few times. J is TRBJ2-7 and V is TRBV6-5; perhaps D is TRBD1 or TRBD2 (6 bases each). The CDR3 is made up of 15 amino acids. Trimming stripped 7 bases from V and 6 bases from J, with 22 bases between. The germline V gene encodes CDR1 MNHEY and CDR2 SVGAGI. The CDR3: CASTKRANGGFEQYF. The CDR3, as DNA: TGTGCCAGCACTAAACGGGCGAACGGGGGCTTCGAGCAGTACTTC.

Many counts were recorded for this clonotype. The V call is TRBV20-1, the J call TRBJ2-7; 9 bases align to TRBD2. With 6 bases clipped from V and 2 bases from J, the junction kept 5 bases outside the gene matches. Germline V gene data show CDR1 as DFQATT and CDR2 as SNEGSKA (reference sequence). The CDR3 spans 13 residues. The DNA of the CDR3 is TGCAGTGCCTTAGCGGGGGTGACCTACGAGCAGTACTTC. This gives the protein CSALAGVTYEQYF.

This clonotype was seen repeatedly, ten times or more. This sequence joins TRBV20-1 and TRBJ2-3; possibly TRBD2 for D (6 bases). The CDR3 is 13 residues long. Trimming stripped 5 bases from V and 7 bases from J, with 16 bases between. Germline lookup yields CDR1 DFQATT and CDR2 SNEGSKA (reference sequence). CDR3: CSARREPGNTQYF. CDR3 DNA sequence: TGCAGTGCTCGCCGGGAGCCCGGTAATACGCAGTATTTT.

The rearrangement links TRBV7-2 to TRBJ2-1; no clear D. Trimming removed 4 bases from V and 10 bases from J, with 11 bases in between. In germline, CDR1 is SGHTA, CDR2 FQGNSA. The CDR3 runs 12 residues. The CDR3 bases are TGTGCCAGCAGCTCCTGGGGAAGGGAGCAGTTCTTC. Protein product: CASSSWGREQFF.

This clonotype was counted ten times or more. V usage is TRBV6-2 or TRBV6-3 and J usage is TRBJ2-7; D might be TRBD2 (6 bases). CDR3 size: 12 residues. V was cut by 7 bases and J by 6 bases, with 13 bases left in between. CDR1 MNHEY and CDR2 SVGEGT come from the germline V gene. CDR3 bases: TGTGCCAGCACCCAAATCGGGGGCGAGCAGTACTTC. This gives the protein CASTQIGGEQYF.

This rearrangement joins TRBV5-4 to TRBJ1-6, with a weak D call TRBD1 (6 bases). In germline, CDR1 is SGHNT, CDR2 YYREEE (reference sequence). This CDR3 has 14 amino acids. Trimming removed 4 bases from V and 6 bases from J, with 11 bases in between. Here the CDR3 reads CASSGGQSNSPLHF. In nucleotides, the CDR3 is TGTGCCAGCAGCGGGGGGCAGTCTAATTCACCCCTCCACTTT.

This clonotype was seen a handful of times. This rearrangement joins TRBV20-1 to TRBJ2-5, with 10 bases fitting TRBD2. Germline CDR1 reads DFQATT; CDR2 reads SNEGSKA (reference sequence). The CDR3 covers 13 residues. J lost 5 bases, V lost 2 bases, and 2 bases had no gene match. The CDR3 DNA follows: TGCAGTGCTAGAAAACTAGCGGGGGAGACCCAGTACTTC. Its protein product is CSARKLAGETQYF.

Many counts were recorded for this clonotype. V and J are TRBV9 and TRBJ1-1, with 7 bases aligning to TRBD1. CDR3 length: 12 amino acids. V shed 4 bases and J 11 bases; nucleotides not matched to a gene: 8. Germline values: CDR1 SGDLS, CDR2 YYNGEE. The CDR3 sequence is CASSSLTGVAFF. For the CDR3, the DNA is TGTGCCAGCAGCTCCCTCACAGGGGTGGCTTTCTTT.

The chain joins TRBV11-2 to TRBJ2-1; perhaps TRBD2 as D (6 bases). Germline CDR1 reads SGHAT; CDR2 reads FQNNGV. The V end lost 3 bases, the J end lost 0 bases, and 9 bases lay between the germline ends. The length of the CDR3 is 15 residues. The CDR3 is CASSLGLGSYNEQFF. The DNA of the CDR3 is TGTGCCAGCAGCTTGGGACTTGGCTCCTACAATGAGCAGTTCTTC. Full variable domain (rest looked up from reference TRBV11-2 and TRBJ2-1): EAGVAQSPRYKIIEKRQSVAFWCNPISGHATLYWYQQILGQGPKLLIQFQNNGVVDDSQLPKDRFSAERLKGVDSTLKIQPAKLEDSAVYLCASSLGLGSYNEQFFGPGTRLTVL.